A selection of T cell receptor beta chains follows, all from one sample in a study of cytomegalovirus exposure and HLA in healthy donors. The data were produced by immunoSEQ multiplex PCR, yet TCRdb's version contains in-frame clones alone and is incomplete. Seen here are under 130,000 clones, 83% observed once, and the top ten hold 5% to 6.5%. The sample comprised PBMCs. Receptors were obtained from a man aged 18 to 29 in good health and CMV-seronegative. The CDR3 runs from the conserved cysteine through the conserved F or W. D genes are given only for firm matches. Part of the rows lack a size; the others show once, few, many or a class for expanded clones.

D	length	J	V	size	CDR3	DNA
TRBD1	15	TRBJ2-1	TRBV2	NA	CASRITGGGRGGQFF	TGTGCCAGCAGGATTACAGGGGGCGGTAGGGGGGGGCAGTTCTTC
NA	12	TRBJ2-2	TRBV6-1	NA	CASSLSTGELFF	TGTGCCAGCAGCCTAAGCACCGGGGAGCTGTTTTTT
NA	15	TRBJ2-3	TRBV5-1	NA	CASSLAPGWADTQYF	TGCGCCAGCAGCTTGGCCCCGGGGTGGGCAGATACGCAGTATTTT
TRBD2	18	TRBJ2-1	TRBV7-8	NA	CASSKGLAGGSSYNEQFF	TGTGCCAGCAGCAAAGGACTAGCGGGAGGGAGCTCCTACAATGAGCAGTTCTTC
NA	16	TRBJ1-2	TRBV28	NA	CASTVGLGRGNYGYTF	TGTGCCAGCACCGTGGGCCTAGGGAGGGGGAACTATGGCTACACCTTC
NA	15	TRBJ2-7	TRBV7-9	few	CASSETQVSSYEQYF	TGTGCCAGCAGCGAGACACAGGTCAGCTCCTACGAGCAGTACTTC
NA	16	TRBJ1-4	TRBV27	NA	CASSLFSDRRNEKLFF	TGTGCCAGCAGTTTATTTTCCGACAGAAGGAATGAAAAACTGTTTTTT
NA	18	TRBJ1-2	TRBV4-3	NA	CASSQELRISAAVYGYTF	TGCGCCAGCAGCCAAGAATTGCGCATTTCGGCAGCGGTCTATGGCTACACCTTC
NA	13	TRBJ2-7	TRBV30	NA	CAFGQRMPYEQYF	TGTGCCTTTGGACAGAGAATGCCCTACGAGCAGTACTTC
NA	18	TRBJ2-2	TRBV19	NA	CASSVPRGGGAGTGELFF	TGTGCCAGTAGTGTTCCCCGTGGTGGGGGCGCGGGCACCGGGGAGCTGTTTTTT